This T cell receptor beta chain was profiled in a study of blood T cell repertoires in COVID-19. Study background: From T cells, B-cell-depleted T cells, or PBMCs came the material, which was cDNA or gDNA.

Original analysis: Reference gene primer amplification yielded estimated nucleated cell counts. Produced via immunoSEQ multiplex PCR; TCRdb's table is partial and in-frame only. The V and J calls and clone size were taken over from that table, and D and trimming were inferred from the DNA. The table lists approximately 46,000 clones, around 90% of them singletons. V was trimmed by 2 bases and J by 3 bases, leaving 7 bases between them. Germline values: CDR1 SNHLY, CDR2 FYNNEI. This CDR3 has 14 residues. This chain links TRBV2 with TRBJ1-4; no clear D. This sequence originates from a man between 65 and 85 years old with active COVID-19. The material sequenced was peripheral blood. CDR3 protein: CASSEIPANEKLFF. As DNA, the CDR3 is TGTGCCAGCAGTGAAATACCAGCTAATGAAAAACTGTTTTTT.